This TCR beta chain came from a study of OX40 agonist ivuxolimab in advanced cancers. The method was immunoSEQ multiplex PCR; TCRdb's version includes in-frame clones alone and lacks a portion of them. The sample lists tens of thousands of clones, around 93% occurring once. J was trimmed by 10 bases and V by 1 base; bases with no gene match: 9. This CDR3 contains 15 residues. Germline V gene lookup returns CDR1 SGHRS and CDR2 YFSETQ. This clonotype was sampled from an adult with an advanced solid tumor such as melanoma, head and neck, liver or kidney cancer. Material: CD4+ or CD8+ T cells sorted from blood, obtained in a trial of the OX40 agonist ivuxolimab. This chain connects TRBV5-1 to TRBJ2-1, with 9 bases identical to TRBD2. CDR3 sequence reads: CASSLTSGLVGEQFF. In DNA, the CDR3 is TGCGCCAGCAGCTTGACTAGCGGGCTGGTCGGGGAGCAGTTCTTC.